The T cell receptor (beta chain) under discussion was sequenced for a study of Tregs in tolerant kidney transplant recipients. Only a few counts were recorded for this clone. Its target is unknown. Recipients received nonmyeloablative bone marrow transplants from related graft donors, with transient mixed chimerism. Unstimulated Tregs (CD4+CD25+CD127-) and CD4+CD25- non-Tregs were sorted from PBMCs. Generated by immunoSEQ multiplex PCR, the TCRdb table keeps only in-frame clones and is missing some. The repertoire includes 90,000 or so clones, 80% to 95% of them detected once, and roughly 1.5% sits in the top ten. Germline V gene sequence: CDR1 SGDLS, CDR2 YYNGEE. V shed 2 bases and J 1 base; nucleotides not matched to a gene: 3. This CDR3 has 15 amino acids. Notes on the study in general: Antigen-driven expansion was suggested because donor-specific Tregs expanded more than all Tregs in tolerant patients. Biological reproducibility was not directly addressed in this study. Findings come from small patient numbers and require larger validation.

The chain carries TRBV9 and TRBJ2-3, with 8 positions matching TRBD2. The clonotype comes from a human patient who received a combined kidney and bone marrow transplant. Some of these T cells may belong to the graft donor. Sequencing used CD4+ T cells from blood (PBMCs), obtained 12 months after the transplant. The CDR3 DNA sequence: TGTGCCAGCAGCGTGAGCGGGAGAGGCACAGATACGCAGTATTTT. It yields the protein CASSVSGRGTDTQYF.